These 30 T cell receptor beta chains were all obtained from the same sample, sequenced in a study of Graves' ophthalmopathy and Graves' hyperthyroidism. RNA transcripts yielded amplified TCR beta CDR3 regions. The library came from an HTBI-primed first-round RT-PCR and a second-round multiplex PCR. TCRdb analysed the multiplex PCR reads with MiXCR anew, one entry per CDR3 protein. This table has roughly 300,000 distinct CDR3 sequences, 15% to 20% appearing once. The sample taken for sequencing was peripheral blood. These receptors came from an adult man with Graves' ophthalmopathy.

This clonotype was picked up many times. The chain employs TRBV12-3 or TRBV12-4 and TRBJ1-6, with a possible D match to TRBD1 (5 bases). V lost 2 bases and J lost 8, with 13 bases in between. CDR3 length: 15 amino acids. This chain's CDR3 is CASSLHGGQDSPLHF. The CDR3, as DNA: TGTGCCAGCAGTTTACATGGGGGTCAAGATTCACCCCTCCACTTT.

There are many counts of this clonotype. The V and J genes are TRBV7-2 and TRBJ2-5; no clear D gene. Germline-derived CDR1 and CDR2 are SGHTA and FQGNSA. V was trimmed by 1 base and J by 1 base, leaving 7 bases between them. This CDR3 comprises 14 residues. In nucleotides, the CDR3 is TGTGCCAGCAGCTTAGGGCGGACCCAAGAGACCCAGTACTTC. This codes for CASSLGRTQETQYF.

This clonotype has a single count. This may come from a read error, since a much larger clone is one base off. J is TRBJ1-5 and V is TRBV4-1; D may be TRBD1 (5 bases). Trimming left V 1 base short and J 2 bases short, with 9 bases between. CDR3 size: 15 residues. Per germline, CDR1 MGHRA and CDR2 YSYEKL. CDR3 DNA: TGCGCCAGCAGCCAAGCCCAGGGATGCAATCAGCCCCAGCATTTT. As protein: CASSQAQGCNQPQHF.

This clonotype was counted many times. The chain combines TRBV30 with TRBJ1-6; the D gene is possibly TRBD1 (5 bases). The CDR3 covers 17 residues. CDR1 and CDR2 (germline): GTSNPN, SVGIG (reference sequence). The germline V and J ends were trimmed by 3 bases and 6 bases, with 21 bases remaining between them. The DNA of the CDR3 is TGTGCCTGGAGCTCAACTCTAGGGGCCGAAACTAATTCACCCCTCCACTTT. Translating gives CAWSSTLGAETNSPLHF.

With respect to this clonotype: The junction does not match germline at one end; this may be a read error. This chain joins TRBV12-3 or TRBV12-4 and TRBJ1-3; D gene unclear. This CDR3 region has 14 residues. The CDR3 sequence: CASSRKGIETAISF. In nucleotides, the CDR3 is TGTGCCAGCAGTAGGAAAGGGATCGAGACTGCCATATCTTTT.

This sequence joins TRBV7-6 and TRBJ1-1; possibly TRBD1 for D (6 bases). The V end lost 0 bases, the J end lost 4 bases, and 12 bases lay between the germline ends. The length of the CDR3 is 15 residues. Looked up from germline, CDR1 is SGHVS and CDR2 is FNYEAQ. The DNA for the CDR3 is TGTGCCAGCAGCTTAGCTTCCCACAGGGTCACTGAAGCTTTCTTT. Its protein is CASSLASHRVTEAFF.

This clonotype turned up a few times. The chain couples TRBV12-3 or TRBV12-4 to TRBJ1-1; no reliable D call. CDR3 length: 13 amino acids. Trimming shortened V by 6 bases and J by 1 base, and 9 bases separated the two germline ends. The CDR3 region is CASSFPWNTEAFF. In DNA form, the CDR3 reads TGTGCCAGCAGCTTCCCGTGGAACACTGAAGCTTTCTTT.

This chain uses TRBV18 with TRBJ1-5; D is ambiguous. V was trimmed by 5 bases and J by 2 bases, leaving 7 bases between them. The germline CDR1 and CDR2 sequences are KGHSH and LQKENI. There are 13 residues in the CDR3. The CDR3 DNA reads TGTGCCAGCTCATATACCCGCAATCAGCCCCAGCATTTT. This gives the protein CASSYTRNQPQHF.

This clonotype was picked up many times. The chain couples TRBV12-3 or TRBV12-4 to TRBJ2-7; D not certain. The CDR3 contains 14 residues. Trimming removed 2 bases from V and 2 bases from J, with 10 bases in between. The DNA of the CDR3 is TGTGCCAGCAGTTTATCGTCCCCAACCTACGAGCAGTACTTC. Its protein is CASSLSSPTYEQYF.

The sample holds many counts of this clonotype. The rearrangement uses TRBV12-3 or TRBV12-4 and TRBJ2-2; tentatively, D is TRBD1 or TRBD2 (6 bases each). The CDR3 consists of 15 residues. V lost 6 bases, J lost 8 bases, and 19 bases lay in between. The CDR3 DNA sequence: TGTGCCAGCAGAGCGAATTCGGGGGCGAGTGGGGAGCTGTTTTTT. Amino acids: CASRANSGASGELFF.

This clonotype appeared many times. The rearrangement joins TRBV9 to TRBJ1-3, with 9 bases lining up with TRBD1. Looked up from germline, CDR1 is SGDLS and CDR2 is YYNGEE. The CDR3 covers 17 residues. J lost 2 bases, V lost 2 bases, and 8 bases had no gene match. The CDR3 DNA reads as TGTGCCAGCAGCGTTACCCGCGGGACAGGGACTGGAAACACCATATATTTT. This translates into CASSVTRGTGTGNTIYF.

This clonotype appeared many times. The genes are TRBV7-8 and TRBJ1-1; perhaps TRBD1 as D (5 bases). Germline lookup yields CDR1 SGHVS and CDR2 FQNEAQ. The CDR3 length is 13 residues. V was shortened by 1 base and J by 5 bases, with 8 bases between the two germline ends. The CDR3 DNA sequence: TGTGCCAGCAGCTTAGGGGGGAGAACTGAAGCTTTCTTT. Encoded protein: CASSLGGRTEAFF.

This clonotype was observed many times. V and J are TRBV27 and TRBJ1-2, with D uncertain. The germline V gene encodes CDR1 MNHEY and CDR2 SMNVEV (reference sequence). This CDR3 has 13 amino acids. The V end lost 5 bases, the J end lost 4 bases, and 11 bases lay between the germline ends. Here the CDR3 reads CASSARLSYGYTF. DNA of the CDR3: TGTGCCAGCAGTGCCAGACTGAGCTATGGCTACACCTTC.

This clonotype was recorded many times. The chain uses TRBV7-8 and TRBJ1-5; no clear D gene. The CDR3 covers 12 residues. In germline, CDR1 is SGHVS, CDR2 FQNEAQ. Trimming left V 0 bases short and J 8 bases short, with 5 bases between. The CDR3 DNA follows: TGTGCCAGCAGCTTAGCACGCGAGCCCCAGCATTTT. Amino acids: CASSLAREPQHF.

There are many counts of this clonotype. This chain links TRBV18 with TRBJ2-2; D tentatively fits TRBD1 or TRBD2 (5 bases each). The ends were cut back, 5 bases at V and 1 base at J, with 14 bases in the middle. From germline, CDR1 is KGHSH and CDR2 LQKENI. The CDR3 length is 16 residues. CDR3 amino acids: CASSATGTVNTGELFF. CDR3 DNA: TGTGCCAGCTCAGCGACCGGGACGGTGAACACCGGGGAGCTGTTTTTT.

This clonotype occurred many times. The chain combines TRBV4-1 with TRBJ2-7, with 9 bases aligning to TRBD1. Trimming at V came to 2 bases and at J to 6 bases, leaving 11 bases not matched to a gene. This CDR3 comprises 16 residues. Germline V gene data show CDR1 as MGHRA and CDR2 as YSYEKL. The DNA for the CDR3 is TGCGCCAGCAGCCAACAGGACAGGGGAGAATCGGGCGAGCAGTACTTC. Amino acid sequence: CASSQQDRGESGEQYF.

The CDR3 protein is CAWSRQTEAFF. In DNA form, the CDR3 reads TGTGCCTGGAGTCGGCAAACTGAAGCTTTCTTT. The chain employs TRBV30 and TRBJ1-1; D is undetermined. Germline-derived CDR1 and CDR2 are GTSNPN and SVGIG (reference sequence). Trimming pared 2 bases from V and 5 bases from J, leaving 6 bases between. The CDR3 consists of 11 residues.

This clonotype was detected many times. The rearrangement uses TRBV19 and TRBJ1-2; D not resolved. Trimming removed 3 bases from V and 0 bases from J, with 11 bases in between. Germline V gene lookup returns CDR1 LNHDA and CDR2 SQIVND (reference sequence). This CDR3 has 15 residues. The CDR3 DNA sequence: TGTGCCAGTAGTATCGGGCAGGCTGCTAACTATGGCTACACCTTC. It encodes CASSIGQAANYGYTF.

CDR3 DNA: TGTGCCAGCAGTTTCCTTCTGGACAGAACGTATGGCTACACCTTC. It codes for CASSFLLDRTYGYTF. The gene calls are TRBV28 and TRBJ1-2, with D maybe TRBD1 (6 bases). The germline V gene has CDR1 MDHEN and CDR2 SYDVKM. The V and J ends lost 3 bases and 5 bases respectively, with 16 bases between them. CDR3 length equals 15 residues.

This clonotype was observed many times. The V call is TRBV4-1, the J call TRBJ1-1; tentatively, D is TRBD1 (5 bases). In germline, CDR1 is MGHRA, CDR2 YSYEKL. V lost 4 bases and J 1 base, leaving 16 bases between the germline ends. CDR3 length equals 16 residues. CDR3 in amino acids: CASSPSFQGSNTEAFF. CDR3 nucleotides: TGCGCCAGCAGCCCTTCCTTTCAGGGTTCGAACACTGAAGCTTTCTTT.

This clonotype was counted ten times or more. This chain connects TRBV6-5 to TRBJ1-1, with D perhaps matching TRBD1 (6 bases). The ends were cut back, 0 bases at V and 10 bases at J, with 12 bases in the middle. The V gene's germline CDR1 is MNHEY and CDR2 SVGAGI. This CDR3 region has 13 residues. The CDR3 protein is CASSYSEGGLAFF. CDR3 DNA sequence: TGTGCCAGCAGTTACTCAGAGGGGGGGCTAGCTTTCTTT.

This clonotype has at least ten counts. V and J are TRBV15 and TRBJ1-5, with no clear D. Trimming cost V 0 bases and J 7 bases, with 13 bases left between them. There are 15 residues in the CDR3. Germline loops: CDR1 LNHNV, CDR2 YYDKDF (reference sequence). CDR3 DNA: TGTGCCACCAGCAGAGATCTGGGCCGGGGACAGCCCCAGCATTTT. Its translation: CATSRDLGRGQPQHF.

At least ten counts were recorded for this clonotype. The CDR3 DNA is TGTGCCACCAAACAGGGAAGTCAGCCCCAGCATTTT. Translation: CATKQGSQPQHF. The V and J genes are TRBV6-1 and TRBJ1-5, with a tentative D call TRBD1 (6 bases). The CDR3 is 12 residues long. The V and J ends lost 10 bases and 6 bases respectively, with 13 bases between them. Germline CDR1 MNHNS, CDR2 SASEGT.

This clonotype was found many times. V is TRBV6-2 or TRBV6-3 and J is TRBJ1-2, with TRBD1 matching over 8 bases. CDR3 length: 14 residues. Trimming removed 6 bases from V and 2 bases from J; junction bases left unmatched: 5. Per the germline V gene, CDR1 is MNHEY and CDR2 is SVGEGT. CDR3 in amino acids: CASRSTGVNYGYTF. The CDR3, as DNA: TGTGCCAGCAGATCGACAGGGGTAAACTATGGCTACACCTTC.

This clonotype was picked up a small number of times. The V gene is TRBV6-2 or TRBV6-3, the J gene TRBJ2-2; 8 bases match TRBD2. Germline V gene lookup returns CDR1 MNHEY and CDR2 SVGEGT. The CDR3 extends over 15 amino acids. The trim removed 2 bases at V and 4 bases at J, leaving 3 bases unmatched. The CDR3 loop is CASSYGLAGTGELFF. CDR3 coding DNA: TGTGCCAGCAGTTACGGCCTAGCGGGCACCGGGGAGCTGTTTTTT.

Many counts were recorded for this clonotype. This rearrangement joins TRBV12-3 or TRBV12-4 to TRBJ2-6, with a possible D match to TRBD1 (5 bases). V lost 3 bases and J 3 bases, leaving 15 bases between the germline ends. The CDR3 length is 17 residues. The CDR3 DNA sequence: TGTGCCAGCAGTTTGAGGACATCGGCTGGTGGGGCCAACGTCCTGACTTTC. It encodes CASSLRTSAGGANVLTF.

The chain links TRBV9 to TRBJ1-1; D is unresolved. V lost 0 bases and J lost 1, with 13 bases in between. CDR3 size: 16 residues. CDR1 SGDLS and CDR2 YYNGEE come from the germline V gene. The CDR3 sequence is CASSVGAQIQNTEAFF. CDR3 sequence (DNA): TGTGCCAGCAGCGTAGGGGCACAGATCCAGAACACTGAAGCTTTCTTT.

The V and J genes are TRBV6-2 or TRBV6-3 and TRBJ2-2; possible D gene TRBD2, 6 bases. From germline, CDR1 is MNHEY and CDR2 SVGEGT. Trimming pared 4 bases from V and 3 bases from J, leaving 15 bases between. The CDR3 sequence is 16 residues long. The CDR3, as DNA: TGTGCCAGCAGTTTAAGGCTAGCGCGAGACACCGGGGAGCTGTTTTTT. Translated, it gives CASSLRLARDTGELFF.

This clonotype has ten or more counts. This chain links TRBV30 with TRBJ2-6; D not certain. Trimming shortened V by 1 base and J by 2 bases, and 12 bases separated the two germline ends. The CDR3 has 16 amino acids. CDR1 GTSNPN and CDR2 SVGIG come from the germline V gene (reference sequence). The CDR3 nucleotides are TGTGCCTGGAGTGAGCCACGGAAGACTGGGGCCAACGTCCTGACTTTC. It is translated as CAWSEPRKTGANVLTF.

This clonotype appeared many times. The rearrangement links TRBV7-2 to TRBJ2-7, with 7 bases that match TRBD1. The junction had 8 bases not matched to a gene; V was cut back by 3 bases and J by 3 bases. The CDR3 is 15 residues long. CDR1 SGHTA and CDR2 FQGNSA come from the germline V gene. The CDR3 region is CASSFFTGEGYEQYF. The CDR3 coding sequence is TGTGCCAGCAGCTTTTTCACAGGGGAAGGCTACGAGCAGTACTTC. Filled out from reference TRBV7-2 and TRBJ2-7, the complete variable domain reads GAGVSQSPSNKVTEKGKDVELRCDPISGHTALYWYRQSLGQGLEFLIYFQGNSAPDKSGLPSDRFSAERTGGSVSTLTIQRTQQEDSAVYLCASSFFTGEGYEQYFGPGTRLTVT.